Listed below are T cell receptor beta chains from one sample, sequenced in a study of blood T cell repertoires in COVID-19. The protocol was immunoSEQ multiplex PCR, while the TCRdb copy is restricted to in-frame clones and leaves out a portion. This sample carries under 200,000 clones, about nine tenths of them seen once, and the ten largest clones take roughly 3%. Sequencing was done on a sample of peripheral blood. The receptor source for this set is a man aged 70-80 years with acute or convalescent COVID-19. CDR3s include the opening cysteine and the closing phenylalanine or tryptophan. Each record gives: V gene, clone size, D gene, J gene, CDR3 protein, CDR3 DNA. A D gene is named only where the DNA matches it firmly. Clone sizes are given selectively: once, few, many, or a class where the clone is expanded.

TRBV30,-,TRBD1,TRBJ1-3,CAWSEGDSGNTIYF,TGTGCCTGGAGTGAGGGGGACAGCGGAAACACCATATATTTT
TRBV2,-,-,TRBJ1-1,CASSRQNTEAFF,TGTGCCAGCAGTAGACAGAACACTGAAGCTTTCTTT
TRBV5-8,-,-,TRBJ1-5,CASSLWEDQPQHF,TGTGCCAGCAGCCTTTGGGAGGATCAGCCCCAGCATTTT
TRBV2,-,TRBD1,TRBJ1-1,CASSEFRTGLNTEAFF,TGTGCCAGCAGTGAATTCAGGACAGGCCTGAACACTGAAGCTTTCTTT
TRBV20-1,few,-,TRBJ2-5,CSASAGGGETQYF,TGCAGTGCTAGTGCAGGGGGAGGAGAGACCCAGTACTTC
TRBV5-1,-,-,TRBJ2-1,CASMPRSASYNEQFF,TGCGCCAGCATGCCGAGGAGCGCGTCCTACAATGAGCAGTTCTTC
TRBV5-5,-,-,TRBJ2-1,CASSLWGGNYNEQFF,TGTGCCAGCAGCTTGTGGGGCGGGAACTACAATGAGCAGTTCTTC
TRBV9,-,TRBD2,TRBJ2-1,CASSVDGSGFGQFF,TGTGCCAGCAGCGTAGATGGTAGCGGGTTTGGGCAGTTCTTC
TRBV5-1,-,TRBD2,TRBJ2-7,CASSQNPPSGRLHEQYF,TGCGCCAGCAGCCAAAACCCTCCTAGCGGGAGATTGCACGAGCAGTACTTC
TRBV11-2,-,-,TRBJ2-1,CASSLGWGGNSYNEQFF,TGTGCCAGCAGCTTAGGTTGGGGCGGCAACTCCTACAATGAGCAGTTCTTC
TRBV9,few,TRBD2,TRBJ2-3,CASSVVSGGKDTQYF,TGTGCCAGCAGCGTAGTCAGCGGGGGTAAAGATACGCAGTATTTT
TRBV4-2,-,-,TRBJ1-3,CASSQDFPGVSSGNTIYF,TGTGCCAGCAGCCAAGATTTTCCAGGGGTGAGCTCTGGAAACACCATATATTTT
TRBV6-7,-,-,TRBJ1-4,CASSRQYLATNEKLFF,TGTGCCAGCAGCCGACAGTACCTTGCAACTAATGAAAAACTGTTTTTT